Below, 20 T cell receptor beta chains from the same sample are listed, as sequenced in a study of blood T cell repertoires in COVID-19. Some clones are missing from TCRdb's copy, which holds only in-frame ones; the method was immunoSEQ multiplex PCR. Altogether more than 300,000 clones are present, roughly 89% being singletons, with the ten largest covering roughly 3.3%. The sequencing input was peripheral blood. These receptors originate from a young woman who had recovered from COVID-19.

This clone has just one count. The V call is TRBV9, the J call TRBJ1-6, with TRBD1 as a possible D gene (5 bases). Trimming left V 0 bases short and J 10 bases short, with 11 bases between. The CDR3 totals 14 residues. CDR1 and CDR2 (germline): SGDLS, YYNGEE. This CDR3 is CASSVEGRVSPLHF. For the CDR3, the DNA is TGTGCCAGCAGCGTAGAAGGCAGGGTCTCACCCCTCCACTTT.

V and J are TRBV19 and TRBJ1-2; 7 positions match TRBD1. The germline V gene has CDR1 LNHDA and CDR2 SQIVND (reference sequence). With V trimmed by 6 bases and J by 3 bases, 13 bases remained unmatched. This CDR3 has 16 amino acids. Written as DNA, the CDR3 is TGTGCCAGTAGCTCTATATGGGGGGACAGAGACTATGGCTACACCTTC. Translated, it gives CASSSIWGDRDYGYTF.

This clone came up many times. V and J are TRBV6-6 and TRBJ1-5; TRBD1 is a possible D gene (5 bases). Trimming removed 6 bases from V and 3 bases from J, with 15 bases in between. Germline V lookup: CDR1 MNHNY, CDR2 SVGAGI (reference sequence). This CDR3 is built from 15 residues. The chain's CDR3 is CASSRLRGNNQPQHF. The CDR3 DNA sequence: TGTGCCAGCAGCCGCCTAAGGGGTAACAATCAGCCCCAGCATTTT.

This clone has only a few counts. The rearrangement links TRBV2 to TRBJ1-5, with 8 bases that match TRBD1. CDR3 length: 14 residues. The V gene's germline CDR1 is SNHLY and CDR2 FYNNEI. V shed 3 bases, J shed 6 bases, and the junction held 4 bases outside the gene matches. CDR3 coding DNA: TGTGCCAGCAGTGACAGGGACAGGAGTCAGCCCCAGCATTTT. This gives the protein CASSDRDRSQPQHF. The full variable domain, in which reference TRBV2 and TRBJ1-5 provide the parts outside the CDR3, is EPEVTQTPSHQVTQMGQEVILRCVPISNHLYFYWYRQILGQKVEFLVSFYNNEISEKSEIFDDQFSVERPDGSNFTLKIRSTKLEDSAMYFCASSDRDRSQPQHFGDGTRLSIL.

The chain is built from TRBV4-3 and TRBJ2-6, with unresolved D. CDR1 and CDR2 from the germline V gene are LGHNA and YSLEER. CDR3 length: 17 residues. Trimming took off 0 bases at V and 0 bases at J, with 9 bases between the two ends. The CDR3 DNA reads as TGCGCCAGCAGCCAAGATAACATTGGCTCTGGGGCCAACGTCCTGACTTTC. It yields the protein CASSQDNIGSGANVLTF.

This clone has just one count. The chain couples TRBV11-3 to TRBJ1-3; D is undetermined. This CDR3 has 14 residues. V was shortened by 5 bases and J by 2 bases, with 10 bases between the two germline ends. The germline gives CDR1 SGHNT, CDR2 YENEEA. CDR3 amino acids: CASSLLGAGNTIYF. CDR3 in DNA: TGTGCCAGCAGCCTCCTCGGGGCTGGAAACACCATATATTTT.

J is TRBJ2-4 and V is TRBV3-1 (or the pseudogene TRBV3-2), with D perhaps TRBD1 (6 bases). The CDR3 runs to 16 residues. Deletions cut 4 bases from V and 0 bases from J, with 13 bases between. Germline CDR1 LGHDT, CDR2 YNNKEL (reference sequence). CDR3 nucleotides: TGTGCCAGCAGCCCCCCAGGGGTTATAGCCAAAAACATTCAGTACTTC. It encodes CASSPPGVIAKNIQYF.

This chain connects TRBV6-2 or TRBV6-3 to TRBJ2-7; the match to TRBD2 covers 12 bases. This CDR3 has 14 residues. Losses at the gene ends were 6 bases for V and 5 bases for J; bases not matched to a gene: 5. CDR1 and CDR2 (germline): MNHEY, SVGEGT. The CDR3 DNA follows: TGTGCCAGCAGCCATGCTAGCGGGAGGGACGAGCAGTACGTC. Encoded protein: CASSHASGRDEQYV.

The genes are TRBV12-5 and TRBJ1-2, with 9 bases that match TRBD1. Germline CDR1 LGHNT, CDR2 FRNRAP. V shed 4 bases, J shed 6 bases, and the junction held 6 bases outside the gene matches. The CDR3 spans 14 residues. The DNA of the CDR3 is TGTGCTAGTGGTTCCCCGGACAGGGGCGATGGCTACACCTTC. Translated, it gives CASGSPDRGDGYTF.

The chain employs TRBV7-8 and TRBJ1-3; D uncertain. This CDR3 contains 18 residues. Trimming shortened V by 5 bases and J by 3 bases, and 23 bases separated the two germline ends. Germline V gene lookup returns CDR1 SGHVS and CDR2 FQNEAQ. The CDR3 region is CASSGAGTGFGGGNTIYF. For the CDR3, the DNA is TGTGCCAGCAGCGGAGCGGGAACGGGTTTTGGAGGTGGAAACACCATATATTTT.

The chain uses TRBV4-3 and TRBJ1-2; TRBD1 might be the D (6 bases). From germline, CDR1 is LGHNA and CDR2 YSLEER. Trimming left V 1 base short and J 4 bases short, with 13 bases between. This CDR3 contains 15 residues. CDR3 amino acids: CASSQGTGQGYGYTF. In nucleotides, the CDR3 is TGCGCCAGCAGCCAAGGTACAGGGCAGGGCTATGGCTACACCTTC.

The chain recombines TRBV14 with TRBJ2-1; 9 nucleotides match TRBD2. The CDR3 is made up of 15 amino acids. V shed 5 bases, J shed 0 bases, and the junction held 2 bases outside the gene matches. Germline V gene sequence: CDR1 SGHDN, CDR2 FVKESK. The CDR3 DNA reads TGTGCCAGCAGCAAACTAGCGGGCTCCTACAATGAGCAGTTCTTC. As protein: CASSKLAGSYNEQFF.

This chain's CDR3 is CASSFLGLAGGLETQYF. CDR3 nucleotides: TGTGCCAGCAGTTTTCTCGGACTAGCGGGAGGATTAGAGACCCAGTACTTC. The rearrangement uses TRBV27 and TRBJ2-5, with 14 bases aligning to TRBD2. Germline values: CDR1 MNHEY, CDR2 SMNVEV (reference sequence). There are 17 residues in the CDR3. J was trimmed by 4 bases and V by 3 bases; bases with no gene match: 7.

The J gene is TRBJ2-5, the V gene TRBV29-1; 10 bases map to TRBD1. The CDR3 runs 14 residues. Germline trimming cut 7 bases from V and 1 base from J; bases unmatched to any gene: 6. Germline CDR1 is SQVTM and CDR2 is ANQGSEA. CDR3 in amino acids: CSADRGPIQETQYF. CDR3 in DNA: TGCAGCGCTGACAGGGGGCCGATCCAAGAGACCCAGTACTTC.

The chain recombines TRBV6-6 with TRBJ1-3; tentative D call: TRBD1 (5 bases). Trimming cost V 6 bases and J 8 bases, with 20 bases left between them. This CDR3 is built from 15 residues. CDR1 MNHNY and CDR2 SVGAGI come from the germline V gene (reference sequence). CDR3 bases: TGTGCCAGCAGACTCGACATGGGGGAGGGTTACACCATATATTTT. Amino acid sequence: CASRLDMGEGYTIYF.

This sequence joins TRBV4-3 and TRBJ2-3, with 9 bases fitting TRBD2. The germline CDR1 and CDR2 sequences are LGHNA and YSLEER. V gave up 4 bases and J gave up 2 bases; unmatched junction bases: 7. This CDR3 spans 16 amino acids. The CDR3 nucleotides read TGCGCCAGCAGCCCGAGACTAGCGGAACACACAGATACGCAGTATTTT. Encoded protein: CASSPRLAEHTDTQYF.

The chain carries TRBV7-2 and TRBJ2-4; 7 bases match TRBD2. This CDR3 comprises 16 residues. Looked up from germline, CDR1 is SGHTA and CDR2 is FQGNSA. With V trimmed by 2 bases and J by 1 base, 5 bases remained unmatched. The CDR3 loop reads CASSLWGGAAKNIQYF. DNA of the CDR3: TGTGCCAGCAGCTTATGGGGGGGAGCGGCCAAAAACATTCAGTACTTC.

The rearrangement uses TRBV4-3 and TRBJ1-4; D is unclear. The CDR3 loop spans 16 amino acids. V was shortened by 3 bases and J by 6 bases, with 17 bases between the two germline ends. Germline lookup yields CDR1 LGHNA and CDR2 YSLEER. CDR3 coding DNA: TGCGCCAGCAGCCACAACAGCGGCAGTAGAGATGAAAAACTGTTTTTT. It specifies CASSHNSGSRDEKLFF.

The rearrangement joins TRBV7-9 to TRBJ2-5, with D maybe TRBD1 (6 bases). Germline loops: CDR1 SEHNR, CDR2 FQNEAQ (reference sequence). The CDR3 runs 15 residues. The ends were cut back, 1 base at V and 2 bases at J, with 11 bases in the middle. In DNA, the CDR3 is TGTGCCAGCAGCTTAGACAGGGCGGCGCAAGAGACCCAGTACTTC. This gives the protein CASSLDRAAQETQYF. The full variable domain, completed using reference TRBV7-9 and TRBJ2-5, is DTGVSQNPRHKITKRGQNVTFRCDPISEHNRLYWYRQTLGQGPEFLTYFQNEAQLEKSRLLSDRFSAERPKGSFSTLEIQRTEQGDSAMYLCASSLDRAAQETQYFGPGTRLLVL.

The CDR3 is CASSFWGLALNEQFF. The CDR3 nucleotides are TGTGCCAGCAGTTTTTGGGGACTAGCGTTAAATGAGCAGTTCTTC. This chain links TRBV28 with TRBJ2-1, with TRBD2 matching 10 bases. V was pared by 3 bases and J by 7 bases, with 6 bases of the junction left unmatched. The CDR3 contains 15 residues. Germline values: CDR1 MDHEN, CDR2 SYDVKM.